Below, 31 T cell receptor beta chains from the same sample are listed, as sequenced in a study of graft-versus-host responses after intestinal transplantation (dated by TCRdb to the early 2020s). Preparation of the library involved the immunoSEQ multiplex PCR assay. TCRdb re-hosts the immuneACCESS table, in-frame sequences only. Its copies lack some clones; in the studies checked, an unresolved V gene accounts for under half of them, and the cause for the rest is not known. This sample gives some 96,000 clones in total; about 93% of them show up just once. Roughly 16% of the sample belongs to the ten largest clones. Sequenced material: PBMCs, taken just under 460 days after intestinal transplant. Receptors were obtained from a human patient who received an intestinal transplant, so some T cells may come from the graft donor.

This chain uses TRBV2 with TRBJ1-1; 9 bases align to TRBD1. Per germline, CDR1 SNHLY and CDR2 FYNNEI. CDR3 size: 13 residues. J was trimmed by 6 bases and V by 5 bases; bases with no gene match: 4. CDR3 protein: CASSTRTGAEAFF. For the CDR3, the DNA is TGTGCCAGCAGTACACGGACAGGGGCTGAAGCTTTCTTT.

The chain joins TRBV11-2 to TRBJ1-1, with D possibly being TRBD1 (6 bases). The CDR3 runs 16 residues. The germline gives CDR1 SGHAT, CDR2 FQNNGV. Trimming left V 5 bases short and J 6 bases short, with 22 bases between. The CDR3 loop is CASSPRAGGHHAEAFF. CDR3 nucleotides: TGTGCCAGCAGCCCCCGGGCCGGGGGGCACCATGCTGAAGCTTTCTTT.

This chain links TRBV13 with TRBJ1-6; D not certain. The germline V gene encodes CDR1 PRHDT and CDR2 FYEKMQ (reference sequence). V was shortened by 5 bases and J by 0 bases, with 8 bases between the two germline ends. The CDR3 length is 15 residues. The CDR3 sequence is CASSAGSSYNSPLHF. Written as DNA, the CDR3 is TGTGCCAGCAGCGCGGGGTCCTCCTATAATTCACCCCTCCACTTT.

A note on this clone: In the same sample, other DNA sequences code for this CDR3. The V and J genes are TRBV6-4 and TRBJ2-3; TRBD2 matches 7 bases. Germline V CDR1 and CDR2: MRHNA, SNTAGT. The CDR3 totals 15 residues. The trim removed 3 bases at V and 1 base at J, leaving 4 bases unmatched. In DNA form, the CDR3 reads TGTGCCAGCAGTGATGGGGCGGGGGGCACAGATACGCAGTATTTT. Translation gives CASSDGAGGTDTQYF.

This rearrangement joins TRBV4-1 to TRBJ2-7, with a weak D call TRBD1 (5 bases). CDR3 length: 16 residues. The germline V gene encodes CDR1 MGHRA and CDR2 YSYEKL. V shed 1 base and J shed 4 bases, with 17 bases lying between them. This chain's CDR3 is CASSQVPDNTLYEQYF. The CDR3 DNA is TGCGCCAGCAGCCAAGTCCCGGACAATACCCTGTACGAGCAGTACTTC.

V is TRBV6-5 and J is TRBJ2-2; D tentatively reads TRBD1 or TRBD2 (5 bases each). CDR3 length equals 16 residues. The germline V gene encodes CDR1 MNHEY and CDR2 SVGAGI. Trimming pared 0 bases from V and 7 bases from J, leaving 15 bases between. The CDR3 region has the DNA TGTGCCAGCAGTTACTCGTCCGGGGCGCCTGTCGGGGAGCTGTTTTTT. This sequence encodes CASSYSSGAPVGELFF.

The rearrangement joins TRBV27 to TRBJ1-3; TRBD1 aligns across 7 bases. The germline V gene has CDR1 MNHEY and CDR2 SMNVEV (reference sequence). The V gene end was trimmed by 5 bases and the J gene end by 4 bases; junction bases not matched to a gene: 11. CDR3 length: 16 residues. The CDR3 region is CASSVTGLSLGNTIYF. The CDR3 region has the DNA TGTGCCAGCAGTGTGACAGGGTTGTCGTTGGGAAACACCATATATTTT.

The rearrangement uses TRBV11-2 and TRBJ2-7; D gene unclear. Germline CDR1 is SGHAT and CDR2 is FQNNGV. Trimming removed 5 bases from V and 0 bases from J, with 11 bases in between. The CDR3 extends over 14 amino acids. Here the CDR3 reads CASSEDRSSYEQYF. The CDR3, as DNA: TGTGCCAGCAGCGAGGACCGCAGCTCCTACGAGCAGTACTTC.

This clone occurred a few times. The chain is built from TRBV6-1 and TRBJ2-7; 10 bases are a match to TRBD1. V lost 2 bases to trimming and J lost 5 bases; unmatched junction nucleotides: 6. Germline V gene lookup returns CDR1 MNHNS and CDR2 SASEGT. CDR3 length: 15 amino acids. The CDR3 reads CASSELLTGGDEQYF. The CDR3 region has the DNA TGTGCCAGCAGTGAATTACTGACAGGGGGCGACGAGCAGTACTTC.

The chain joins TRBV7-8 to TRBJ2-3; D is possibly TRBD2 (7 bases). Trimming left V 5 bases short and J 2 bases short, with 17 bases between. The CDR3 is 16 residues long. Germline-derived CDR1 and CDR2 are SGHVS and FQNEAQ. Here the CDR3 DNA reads TGTGCCAGCAGCCCCTCGGGCGGGGGCCCCACAGATACGCAGTATTTT. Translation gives CASSPSGGGPTDTQYF.

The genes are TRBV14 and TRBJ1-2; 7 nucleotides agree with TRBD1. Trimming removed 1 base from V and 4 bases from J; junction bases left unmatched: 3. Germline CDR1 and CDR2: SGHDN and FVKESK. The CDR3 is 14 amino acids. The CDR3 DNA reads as TGTGCCAGCAGCCAAGTCGCAGGGGGCTATGGCTACACCTTC. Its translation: CASSQVAGGYGYTF.

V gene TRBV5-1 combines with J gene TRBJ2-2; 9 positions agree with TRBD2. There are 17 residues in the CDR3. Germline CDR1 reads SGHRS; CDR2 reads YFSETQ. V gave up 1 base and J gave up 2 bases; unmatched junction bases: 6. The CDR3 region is CASSLLSSGTNTGELFF. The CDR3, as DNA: TGCGCCAGCAGCTTGTTGTCTAGCGGGACTAACACCGGGGAGCTGTTTTTT.

The CDR3 DNA reads TGTGCCAGCAGCTTATTACCCAGCAACTACGAGCAGTACTTC. Protein sequence: CASSLLPSNYEQYF. The chain employs TRBV7-8 and TRBJ2-5; D is uncertain. The J call may not be correct, given that the DNA end is closer to TRBJ2-7. There are 14 residues in the CDR3. Germline V lookup: CDR1 SGHVS, CDR2 FQNEAQ.

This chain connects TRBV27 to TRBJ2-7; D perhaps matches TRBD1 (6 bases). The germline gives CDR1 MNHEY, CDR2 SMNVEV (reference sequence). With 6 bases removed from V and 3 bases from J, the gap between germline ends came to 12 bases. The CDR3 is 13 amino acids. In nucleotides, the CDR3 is TGTGCCAGCAGGAGGCAGGGGAGCTACGAGCAGTACTTC. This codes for CASRRQGSYEQYF.

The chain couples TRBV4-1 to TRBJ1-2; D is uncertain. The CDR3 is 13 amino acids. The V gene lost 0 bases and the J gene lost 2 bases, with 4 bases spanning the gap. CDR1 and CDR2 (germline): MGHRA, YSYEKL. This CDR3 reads CASSQEGNYGYTF. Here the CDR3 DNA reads TGCGCCAGCAGCCAAGAGGGGAACTATGGCTACACCTTC.

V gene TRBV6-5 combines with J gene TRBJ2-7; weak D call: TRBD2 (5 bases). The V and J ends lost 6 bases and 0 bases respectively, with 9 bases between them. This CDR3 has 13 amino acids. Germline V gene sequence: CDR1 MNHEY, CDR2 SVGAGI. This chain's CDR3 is CASRGVPSYEQYF. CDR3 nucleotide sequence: TGTGCCAGCAGGGGAGTCCCCTCCTACGAGCAGTACTTC.

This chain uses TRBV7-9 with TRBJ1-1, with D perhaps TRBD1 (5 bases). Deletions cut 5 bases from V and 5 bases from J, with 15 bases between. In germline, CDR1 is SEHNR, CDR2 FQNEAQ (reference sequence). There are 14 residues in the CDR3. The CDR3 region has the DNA TGTGCCAGCAGCGGACCCCAGGGAGGGACTGAAGCTTTCTTT. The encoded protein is CASSGPQGGTEAFF.

CDR3 amino acids: CASSPGTSGEETQYF. DNA of the CDR3: TGTGCCAGCAGCCCTGGGACTAGCGGGGAAGAGACCCAGTACTTC. This sequence joins TRBV5-8 and TRBJ2-5, with 13 positions matching TRBD2. Germline V gives CDR1 SGHTS, CDR2 YDEGEE. V shed 4 bases and J 3 bases; nucleotides not matched to a gene: 3. CDR3 size: 15 residues.

For the CDR3, the DNA is TGTGCCAGCAGTGAAGCGCGGGGGGGCACTGAAGCTTTCTTT. This translates into CASSEARGGTEAFF. The J gene is TRBJ1-1, the V gene TRBV2; TRBD1 is a possible D gene (5 bases). The V end lost 0 bases, the J end lost 4 bases, and 9 bases lay between the germline ends. The germline gives CDR1 SNHLY, CDR2 FYNNEI. CDR3 length: 14 residues. The whole variable domain, remainder taken from reference TRBV2 and TRBJ1-1, is EPEVTQTPSHQVTQMGQEVILRCVPISNHLYFYWYRQILGQKVEFLVSFYNNEISEKSEIFDDQFSVERPDGSNFTLKIRSTKLEDSAMYFCASSEARGGTEAFFGQGTRLTVV.

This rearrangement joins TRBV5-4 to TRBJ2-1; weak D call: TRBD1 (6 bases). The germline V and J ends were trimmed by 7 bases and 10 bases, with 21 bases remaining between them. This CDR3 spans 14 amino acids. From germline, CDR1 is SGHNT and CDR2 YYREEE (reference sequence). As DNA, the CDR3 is TGTGCCAGCGCAGCCGGGACACGGAAAGCGGAGCAGTTCTTC. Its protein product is CASAAGTRKAEQFF.

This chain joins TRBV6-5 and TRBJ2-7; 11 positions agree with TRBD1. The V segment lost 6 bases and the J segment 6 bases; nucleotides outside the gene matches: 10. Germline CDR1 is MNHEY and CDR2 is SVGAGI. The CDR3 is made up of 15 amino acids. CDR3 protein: CASSPAWTGGGEQYF. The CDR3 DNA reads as TGTGCCAGCAGCCCCGCGTGGACAGGGGGCGGCGAGCAGTACTTC.

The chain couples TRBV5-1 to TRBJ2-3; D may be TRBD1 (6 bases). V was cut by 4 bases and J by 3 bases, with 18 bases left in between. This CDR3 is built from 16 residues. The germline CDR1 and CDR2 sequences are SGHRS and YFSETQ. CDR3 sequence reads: CASSLKRDTLTDTQYF. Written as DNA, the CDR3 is TGCGCCAGCAGCCTTAAACGGGACACCCTAACAGATACGCAGTATTTT. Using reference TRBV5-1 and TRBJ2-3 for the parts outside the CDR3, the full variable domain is KAGVTQTPRYLIKTRGQQVTLSCSPISGHRSVSWYQQTPGQGLQFLFEYFSETQRNKGNFPGRFSGRQFSNSRSEMNVSTLELGDSALYLCASSLKRDTLTDTQYFGPGTRLTVL.

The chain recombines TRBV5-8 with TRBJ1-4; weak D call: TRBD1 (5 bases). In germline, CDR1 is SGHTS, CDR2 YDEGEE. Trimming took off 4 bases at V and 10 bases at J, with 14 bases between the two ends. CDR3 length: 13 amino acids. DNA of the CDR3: TGTGCCAGCAGCGGACCCCCGGGGGGAAAACTGTTTTTT. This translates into CASSGPPGGKLFF.

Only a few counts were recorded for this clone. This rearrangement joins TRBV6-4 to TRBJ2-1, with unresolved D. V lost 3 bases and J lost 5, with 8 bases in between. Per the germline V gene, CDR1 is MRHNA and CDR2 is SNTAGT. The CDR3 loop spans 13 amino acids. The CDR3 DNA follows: TGTGCCAGCAGTGAGTCGCCGCACAATGAGCAGTTCTTC. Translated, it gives CASSESPHNEQFF.

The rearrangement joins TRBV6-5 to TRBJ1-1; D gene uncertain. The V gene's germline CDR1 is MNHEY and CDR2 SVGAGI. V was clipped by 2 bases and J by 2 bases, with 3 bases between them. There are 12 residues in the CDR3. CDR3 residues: CASSYANTEAFF. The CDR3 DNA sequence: TGTGCCAGCAGTTACGCCAACACTGAAGCTTTCTTT.

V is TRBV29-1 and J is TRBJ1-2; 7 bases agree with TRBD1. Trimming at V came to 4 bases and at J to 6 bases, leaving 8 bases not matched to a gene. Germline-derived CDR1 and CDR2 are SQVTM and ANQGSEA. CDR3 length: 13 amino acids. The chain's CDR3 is CSVGETGLDGYTF. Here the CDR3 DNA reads TGCAGCGTTGGGGAGACAGGGTTGGATGGCTACACCTTC.

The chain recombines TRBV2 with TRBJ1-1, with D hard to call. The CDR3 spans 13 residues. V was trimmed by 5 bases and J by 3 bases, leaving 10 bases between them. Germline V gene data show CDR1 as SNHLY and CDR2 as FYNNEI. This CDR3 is CASSPDGYTEAFF. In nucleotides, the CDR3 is TGTGCCAGCAGTCCGGACGGATACACTGAAGCTTTCTTT.

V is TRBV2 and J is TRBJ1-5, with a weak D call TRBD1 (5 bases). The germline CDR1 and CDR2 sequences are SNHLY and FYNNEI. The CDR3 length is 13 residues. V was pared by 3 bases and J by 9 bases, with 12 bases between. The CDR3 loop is CASSDRVWRPQHF. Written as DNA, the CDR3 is TGTGCCAGCAGTGACAGGGTCTGGCGGCCCCAGCATTTT.

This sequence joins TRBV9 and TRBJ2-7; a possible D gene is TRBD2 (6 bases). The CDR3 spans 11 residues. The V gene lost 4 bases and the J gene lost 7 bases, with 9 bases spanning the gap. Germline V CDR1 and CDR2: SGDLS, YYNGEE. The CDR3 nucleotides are TGTGCCAGCAGCCCGGGGGTTGAGCAGTACTTC. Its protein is CASSPGVEQYF.

The CDR3 coding sequence is TGTGCCAGCAGTTACTTGCGGGGGCCCTCCTACGAGCAGTACTTC. It encodes CASSYLRGPSYEQYF. The chain employs TRBV6-5 and TRBJ2-7; a possible D gene is TRBD2 (7 bases). The V end lost 1 base, the J end lost 0 bases, and 10 bases lay between the germline ends. Per the germline V gene, CDR1 is MNHEY and CDR2 is SVGAGI. This CDR3 is built from 15 residues.

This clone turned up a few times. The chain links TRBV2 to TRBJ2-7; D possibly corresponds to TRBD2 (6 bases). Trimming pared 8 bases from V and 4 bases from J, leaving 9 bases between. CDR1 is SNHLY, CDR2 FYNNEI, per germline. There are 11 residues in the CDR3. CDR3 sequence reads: CASVGTYEQYF. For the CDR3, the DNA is TGTGCCAGCGTGGGGACTTACGAGCAGTACTTC.